Sequencing of this T cell receptor (beta chain) was carried out in a study of T cell responses to AZD1222 COVID-19 vaccine. Using immunoSEQ multiplex PCR, the repertoire was profiled, and TCRdb retains in-frame clones only, with some absent. The table lists 150,000 or so clones, about nine tenths of them singletons. CDR1 is SGHRS and CDR2 is YFSETQ in the germline V gene. CDR3 length: 12 amino acids. V gave up 3 bases and J gave up 5 bases, with 9 bases separating them. The TCR was taken from an adult in good health. The sample in question was peripheral blood, obtained on day 0 of AZD1222 vaccination. This sequence joins TRBV5-1 and TRBJ2-7; D is unresolved. The CDR3 sequence: CASSWAGHEQYF. Written as DNA, the CDR3 is TGCGCCAGCAGCTGGGCAGGTCACGAGCAGTACTTC.